The 17 T cell receptor beta chains below all came from one sample that was sequenced in a study of T cells in Graves' hyperthyroidism and ophthalmopathy. TCR beta CDR3 regions were amplified from RNA transcripts. During a first-round RT-PCR of the TCR CDR3, the HTBI primer set was used. From the multiplex PCR reads, TCRdb called clonotypes with MiXCR, one entry per CDR3 protein. The sample includes under 350,000 distinct CDR3 sequences, 20% to 30% seen only once; the top ten take roughly a quarter. Sequencing was performed on blood. These receptors originate from a middle-aged man with Graves' hyperthyroidism that later progressed to Graves' ophthalmopathy.

The table lists this clonotype with many counts. The chain employs TRBV7-2 and TRBJ2-5; 8 bases map to TRBD1. Germline V CDR1 and CDR2: SGHTA, FQGNSA. The CDR3 runs 16 residues. Trimming cost V 4 bases and J 4 bases; bases outside gene matches: 11. This chain's CDR3 is CASSSTRTGMGETQYF. The CDR3 DNA sequence: TGTGCCAGCAGCTCGACGCGGACAGGGATGGGAGAGACCCAGTACTTC.

This clonotype came up once. The V gene is TRBV20-1, the J gene TRBJ2-5; D may be TRBD1 or TRBD2 (7 bases each). The CDR3 runs to 14 residues. Per the germline V gene, CDR1 is DFQATT and CDR2 is SNEGSKA (reference sequence). Trimming cost V 0 bases and J 5 bases, with 13 bases left between them. The DNA for the CDR3 is TGCAGTGCTAGAGATCACAGGGGAGGGGAGACCCAGTACTTC. Residues: CSARDHRGGETQYF.

This clonotype was counted ten times or more. The chain is built from TRBV24-1 and TRBJ2-5, with D unclear. Deletions cut 5 bases from V and 1 base from J, with 7 bases between. The V gene's germline CDR1 is KGHDR and CDR2 SFDVKD. CDR3 size: 13 residues. CDR3 residues: CATSGTVQETQYF. CDR3 sequence (DNA): TGTGCCACCAGTGGTACAGTCCAAGAGACCCAGTACTTC.

Many counts were recorded for this clonotype. This sequence joins TRBV6-2 or TRBV6-3 and TRBJ1-1; D perhaps matches TRBD1 (6 bases). The V and J ends lost 7 bases and 11 bases respectively, with 17 bases between them. The germline V gene encodes CDR1 MNHEY and CDR2 SVGEGT. The CDR3 is made up of 12 amino acids. The CDR3 is CASTQKPGEAFF. The CDR3 nucleotides read TGTGCCAGCACCCAGAAGCCAGGGGAGGCTTTCTTT.

This clonotype has at least ten counts. V and J are TRBV5-1 and TRBJ2-2; unclear D gene. The CDR3 contains 15 residues. Looked up from germline, CDR1 is SGHRS and CDR2 is YFSETQ. Trimming took 1 base from V and 0 from J, leaving 7 bases between them. The CDR3, as DNA: TGCGCCAGCAGCTTGTCACTCTCGAACACCGGGGAGCTGTTTTTT. Translated: CASSLSLSNTGELFF.

The chain links TRBV6-5 to TRBJ2-7, with D unresolved. This CDR3 contains 14 residues. CDR1 is MNHEY and CDR2 is SVGAGI in the germline V gene. Between the trimmed V and J ends, which lost 3 bases and 4 bases, there was a span of 13 bases. The CDR3 spells CASSYRPSLYEQYF. DNA of the CDR3: TGTGCCAGCAGTTATCGACCTTCCCTTTACGAGCAGTACTTC.

The rearrangement uses TRBV6-2 or TRBV6-3 and TRBJ2-3, with a weak D call TRBD1 (5 bases). Per germline, CDR1 MNHEY and CDR2 SVGEGT. This CDR3 spans 16 amino acids. Trimming took 4 bases from V and 2 from J, leaving 16 bases between them. The CDR3 spells CASSSGQTAYTDTQYF. The CDR3 DNA reads TGTGCCAGCAGTTCCGGACAAACGGCTTACACAGATACGCAGTATTTT.

This clonotype was seen many times. The J gene is TRBJ2-5, the V gene TRBV25-1, with 7 bases lining up with TRBD2. After removal of 3 bases from V and 1 base from J, the junction contained 14 bases not matched to a gene. The CDR3 extends over 18 amino acids. CDR1 is MGHDK and CDR2 is SYGVNS in the germline V gene. The CDR3 spells CASSDSRTTGRPQETQYF. CDR3 DNA: TGTGCCAGCAGTGATTCCCGGACTACCGGGAGGCCCCAAGAGACCCAGTACTTC.

V is TRBV9 and J is TRBJ2-5, with D possibly TRBD2 on 6 matching bases. Trimming shortened V by 3 bases and J by 5 bases, and 11 bases separated the two germline ends. Germline V gene lookup returns CDR1 SGDLS and CDR2 YYNGEE. The CDR3 contains 13 residues. The CDR3: CASSATGGETQYF. Here the CDR3 DNA reads TGTGCCAGCAGCGCGACCGGAGGGGAGACCCAGTACTTC.

The V and J genes are TRBV2 and TRBJ1-2; 9 positions agree with TRBD1. The CDR3 consists of 15 residues. The junction had 11 bases not matched to a gene; V was cut back by 4 bases and J by 8 bases. Germline CDR1 SNHLY, CDR2 FYNNEI. CDR3 DNA: TGTGCCAGCAGTGTCGCTCCCGGGACAGGGTACGGCTACACCTTC. Translation: CASSVAPGTGYGYTF.

The sample holds many counts of this clonotype. The chain has TRBV11-2 and TRBJ2-5; D gene unclear. The V end lost 5 bases, the J end lost 5 bases, and 21 bases lay between the germline ends. Germline loops: CDR1 SGHAT, CDR2 FQNNGV. This CDR3 has 16 amino acids. CDR3 amino acids: CASSPWVSHLRETQYF. The CDR3 bases are TGTGCCAGCAGCCCTTGGGTATCTCATCTCAGGGAGACCCAGTACTTC.

The V call is TRBV28, the J call TRBJ1-5, with TRBD1 as a possible D gene (6 bases). V was cut by 7 bases and J by 0 bases, with 13 bases left in between. The CDR3 sequence is 15 residues long. CDR1 and CDR2 from the germline V gene are MDHEN and SYDVKM. CDR3 bases: TGTGCCAGCACCCCCCGGGGACATAGCAATCAGCCCCAGCATTTT. It specifies CASTPRGHSNQPQHF.

This clonotype was counted many times. In nucleotides, the CDR3 is TGCAGTGCTAGACTACCAGGGGGGGGGAAAAACATTCAGTACTTC. Translation: CSARLPGGGKNIQYF. V and J are TRBV20-1 and TRBJ2-4; possibly TRBD1 or TRBD2 for D (7 bases each). Germline CDR1 DFQATT, CDR2 SNEGSKA (reference sequence). This CDR3 spans 15 amino acids. V lost 2 bases, J lost 4 bases, and 15 bases lay in between.

This clonotype showed up just a few times. The chain carries TRBV2 and TRBJ2-5; 8 bases map to TRBD2. The CDR3 totals 13 residues. The ends lost 10 bases at V and 1 base at J; junction bases unmatched: 5. Germline CDR1 SNHLY, CDR2 FYNNEI. The DNA for the CDR3 is TGTGCCACCGTAGGGACTAGCCAAGAGACCCAGTACTTC. Its translation is CATVGTSQETQYF.

The sample holds many counts of this clonotype. This rearrangement joins TRBV14 to TRBJ2-7; 12 bases fit TRBD2. V lost 2 bases and J lost 4; bases outside the gene matches: 3. Germline V CDR1 and CDR2: SGHDN, FVKESK. The CDR3 has 15 amino acids. DNA of the CDR3: TGTGCCAGCAGCCAAACTAGCGGGAGGCAGTACGAGCAGTACTTC. It encodes CASSQTSGRQYEQYF.

This clonotype was seen repeatedly, ten times or more. V gene TRBV19 combines with J gene TRBJ2-3, with D possibly being TRBD2 (6 bases). The CDR3 extends over 18 amino acids. V was pared by 4 bases and J by 0 bases, with 20 bases between. CDR1 and CDR2 (germline): LNHDA, SQIVND (reference sequence). DNA of the CDR3: TGTGCCAGTAGTAGGGGAGTTCGGGGGAGCCCTAGCACAGATACGCAGTATTTT. Amino acids: CASSRGVRGSPSTDTQYF.

This clonotype was counted ten times or more. V and J are TRBV6-4 and TRBJ1-1; D not certain. The CDR3 is 14 residues long. CDR1 and CDR2 from the germline V gene are MRHNA and SNTAGT. Trimming shortened V by 3 bases and J by 6 bases, and 14 bases separated the two germline ends. The CDR3 DNA follows: TGTGCCAGCAGTGAGATTCTGGGGTCAGCTGAAGCTTTCTTT. The encoded protein is CASSEILGSAEAFF.